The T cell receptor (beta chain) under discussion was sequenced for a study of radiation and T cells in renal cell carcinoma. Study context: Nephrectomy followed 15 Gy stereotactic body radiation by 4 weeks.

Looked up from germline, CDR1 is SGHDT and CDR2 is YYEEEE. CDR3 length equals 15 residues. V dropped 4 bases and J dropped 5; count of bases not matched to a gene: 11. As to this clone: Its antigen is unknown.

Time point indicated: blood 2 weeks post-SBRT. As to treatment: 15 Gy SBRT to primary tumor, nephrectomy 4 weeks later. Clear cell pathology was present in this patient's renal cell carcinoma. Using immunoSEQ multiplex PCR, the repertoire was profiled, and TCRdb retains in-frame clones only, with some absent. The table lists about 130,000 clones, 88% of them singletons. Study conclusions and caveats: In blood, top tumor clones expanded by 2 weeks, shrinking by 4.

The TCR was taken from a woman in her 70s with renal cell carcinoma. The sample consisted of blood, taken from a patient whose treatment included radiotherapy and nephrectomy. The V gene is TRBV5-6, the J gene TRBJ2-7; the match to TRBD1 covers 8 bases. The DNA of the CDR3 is TGTGCCAGCAGCCCTTTCGGACAGGGAAGGAACGAGCAGTACTTC. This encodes CASSPFGQGRNEQYF.